This T cell receptor (beta chain) was recorded in a study of tumor and adjacent non-tumor tissue in lung cancer. Study information: On average, productive TCRbeta reads reached some 4.4 million per sample. Findings and caveats of the study: Tumor repertoires had a smaller top 100 clone share than normal lung.

Concerning this clonotype: What it recognizes is unknown. The junction departs from the called germline gene at one end, perhaps through a read error.

RNA was extracted from bulk tissue without any cell sorting. The CDR3 is 16 amino acids. Germline V CDR1 and CDR2: MGHRA, YSYEKL. The library came from three nested PCR rounds adapted from ARM-PCR protocols. TCRdb fed the multiplex PCR reads into MiXCR, producing one record per CDR3 protein. The table shows more than 85,000 distinct CDR3 sequences, with 75% to 90% occurring only once. The sequencing sample was made of lung tumor tissue. V and J are TRBV4-1 and TRBJ2-7, with D perhaps matching TRBD1 or TRBD2 (5 bases each). The source of this sequence is a man aged 70 or older with non-small cell lung cancer. CDR3 DNA: TGCGCCAGCAGCCGGACACTAGTGGGAGTGGAGGACGAGCTGTACTTC. Its protein is CASSRTLVGVEDELYF.